This TCR beta chain emerged from a study of human T cells and chemical hapten exposure. Via MiXCR, TCRdb re-called the RACE reads, giving one row per CDR3 protein. Among tens of thousands of distinct CDR3 sequences, approximately 10% were seen once, and the ten largest hold around 3.2%. Time point described: patch test 1, 2 weeks after DPC sensitization. The treatment: therapeutic diphenylcyclopropenone sensitization with weekly scalp DPC. J was trimmed by 3 bases and V by 3 bases; bases with no gene match: 14. Germline V gene data show CDR1 as DFQATT and CDR2 as SNEGSKA (reference sequence). This CDR3 comprises 19 residues.

V is TRBV20-1 and J is TRBJ2-2; 12 bases are shared with TRBD2. The sequencing used whole blood, collected in connection with sensitization to the hapten diphenylcyclopropenone (DPC). This TCR was sampled from a woman in her fifties or sixties with alopecia areata. Some clones in this sample may be carry-over from other donors' samples. The CDR3 region has the DNA TGCAGTGCTAGGTTTCTAGCGGGGGGGCTCACCGGACACACCGGGGAGCTGTTTTTT. Translating gives CSARFLAGGLTGHTGELFF.